These T cell receptor beta chains were read from a single sample in a study of cytomegalovirus exposure and HLA in healthy donors. TCRdb's copy holds only in-frame clones and misses some; the assay was immunoSEQ multiplex PCR. Here the sample spans some 190,000 clones, approximately 80% being singletons. Sequenced material: PBMCs. Every receptor here comes from a middle-aged man in good health and CMV-seropositive. CDR3s include the opening cysteine and the closing phenylalanine or tryptophan. A D gene is named only where the DNA matches it firmly. Clone size appears in some rows only: once, few, many, or a class for an expanded clone.

D gene: NA; J gene: TRBJ2-5; V gene: TRBV6-1; clone size: once; CDR3 protein: CASSLRKETQYF; CDR3 DNA: TGTGCCAGCAGTCTGCGGAAAGAGACCCAGTACTTC
D gene: NA; J gene: TRBJ2-7; V gene: TRBV18; clone size: NA; CDR3 protein: CASSPPGLPYEQYF; CDR3 DNA: TGTGCCAGCTCACCACCGGGACTCCCCTACGAGCAGTACTTC
D gene: NA; J gene: TRBJ2-7; V gene: TRBV7-2; clone size: NA; CDR3 protein: CANRTGGRTKYEQYF; CDR3 DNA: TGTGCCAACAGAACCGGGGGACGAACCAAGTACGAGCAGTACTTC
D gene: TRBD1; J gene: TRBJ2-5; V gene: TRBV6-5; clone size: NA; CDR3 protein: CASSYIGGRETQYF; CDR3 DNA: TGTGCCAGCAGTTACATAGGGGGCCGGGAGACCCAGTACTTC
D gene: NA; J gene: TRBJ1-2; V gene: TRBV6-1; clone size: NA; CDR3 protein: CASTRQAHGYTF; CDR3 DNA: TGTGCCAGCACCCGGCAGGCTCATGGCTACACCTTC
D gene: TRBD1; J gene: TRBJ2-2; V gene: TRBV28; clone size: few; CDR3 protein: CASSFGTGGPGELFF; CDR3 DNA: TGTGCCAGCAGTTTTGGGACAGGGGGACCCGGGGAGCTGTTTTTT
D gene: NA; J gene: TRBJ2-7; V gene: TRBV5-1; clone size: NA; CDR3 protein: CASSLTGQSYEQYF; CDR3 DNA: TGCGCCAGCAGCTTAACCGGACAGTCCTACGAGCAGTACTTC
D gene: TRBD2; J gene: TRBJ2-5; V gene: TRBV11-3; clone size: NA; CDR3 protein: CASSSGSPAETQYF; CDR3 DNA: TGTGCCAGCTCTAGCGGGAGCCCAGCTGAGACCCAGTACTTC
D gene: TRBD1; J gene: TRBJ1-2; V gene: TRBV7-2; clone size: NA; CDR3 protein: CASSLALAGGAGGYTF; CDR3 DNA: TGTGCCAGCAGCTTAGCACTCGCAGGGGGCGCAGGAGGCTACACCTTC
D gene: NA; J gene: TRBJ2-2; V gene: TRBV2; clone size: NA; CDR3 protein: CASQGGAGELFF; CDR3 DNA: TGTGCCAGCCAGGGGGGAGCCGGGGAGCTGTTTTTT
D gene: NA; J gene: TRBJ2-1; V gene: TRBV6-1; clone size: NA; CDR3 protein: CASSEARVNEQFF; CDR3 DNA: TGTGCCAGCAGTGAAGCGAGGGTCAATGAGCAGTTCTTC
D gene: TRBD1; J gene: TRBJ1-4; V gene: TRBV9; clone size: NA; CDR3 protein: CASSVQGAGEKLFF; CDR3 DNA: TGTGCCAGCAGCGTACAGGGGGCAGGGGAAAAACTGTTTTTT
D gene: TRBD1; J gene: TRBJ2-7; V gene: TRBV6-5; clone size: NA; CDR3 protein: CASTTGDSLYEQYF; CDR3 DNA: TGTGCCAGCACCACCGGGGACAGCCTCTACGAGCAGTACTTC
D gene: TRBD2; J gene: TRBJ2-1; V gene: TRBV7-8; clone size: NA; CDR3 protein: CASSSPTSGSSYNEQFF; CDR3 DNA: TGTGCCAGCAGCTCGCCAACTAGCGGGAGTTCCTACAATGAGCAGTTCTTC
D gene: TRBD1; J gene: TRBJ2-1; V gene: TRBV6-1; clone size: NA; CDR3 protein: CASSDPYRGHEQFF; CDR3 DNA: TGTGCCAGCAGTGACCCGTACAGGGGCCATGAGCAGTTCTTC
D gene: TRBD1; J gene: TRBJ1-5; V gene: TRBV19; clone size: NA; CDR3 protein: CASSRDRGGGQPQHF; CDR3 DNA: TGTGCCAGTAGCAGGGACAGGGGTGGAGGTCAGCCCCAGCATTTT
D gene: NA; J gene: TRBJ2-5; V gene: TRBV11-2; clone size: NA; CDR3 protein: CASSLVTGQETQYF; CDR3 DNA: TGTGCCAGCAGCTTAGTAACAGGACAAGAGACCCAGTACTTC
D gene: TRBD1; J gene: TRBJ1-1; V gene: TRBV13; clone size: NA; CDR3 protein: CASSLGQGAMNTEAFF; CDR3 DNA: TGTGCCAGCAGCTTAGGACAGGGGGCTATGAACACTGAAGCTTTCTTT
D gene: NA; J gene: TRBJ1-5; V gene: TRBV18; clone size: NA; CDR3 protein: CASSPAQPEVNQPQHF; CDR3 DNA: TGTGCCAGCTCACCTGCGCAACCGGAGGTCAATCAGCCCCAGCATTTT
D gene: TRBD2; J gene: TRBJ2-7; V gene: TRBV14; clone size: NA; CDR3 protein: CASRPTSGRGYEQYF; CDR3 DNA: TGTGCCAGCAGACCGACTAGCGGGAGGGGTTACGAGCAGTACTTC
D gene: NA; J gene: TRBJ1-2; V gene: TRBV6-4; clone size: NA; CDR3 protein: CASSDSSGSGYTF; CDR3 DNA: TGTGCCAGCAGTGACTCGTCCGGGAGTGGCTACACCTTC
D gene: TRBD1; J gene: TRBJ2-7; V gene: TRBV6-5; clone size: NA; CDR3 protein: CASTPTGGYEQYF; CDR3 DNA: TGTGCCAGCACGCCGACAGGGGGCTACGAGCAGTACTTC
D gene: NA; J gene: TRBJ1-2; V gene: TRBV5-5; clone size: NA; CDR3 protein: CASSSHPTDSYGYTF; CDR3 DNA: TGTGCCAGCAGCTCTCATCCGACGGACAGCTATGGCTACACCTTC
D gene: NA; J gene: TRBJ1-1; V gene: TRBV6-5; clone size: NA; CDR3 protein: CASSVGHGAFF; CDR3 DNA: TGTGCCAGCAGTGTAGGCCACGGGGCTTTCTTT
D gene: TRBD1; J gene: TRBJ2-2; V gene: TRBV4-2; clone size: NA; CDR3 protein: CASSQEINRGDPNTGELFF; CDR3 DNA: TGTGCCAGCAGCCAAGAGATAAACAGGGGAGACCCTAACACCGGGGAGCTGTTTTTT
D gene: TRBD2; J gene: TRBJ2-7; V gene: TRBV5-1; clone size: NA; CDR3 protein: CASSQSPRTSGEGYEQYF; CDR3 DNA: TGCGCCAGCAGCCAGTCACCCCGGACTAGCGGGGAGGGGTACGAGCAGTACTTC
D gene: NA; J gene: TRBJ1-1; V gene: TRBV27; clone size: NA; CDR3 protein: CASSQGRGAFF; CDR3 DNA: TGTGCCAGCAGCCAGGGCAGAGGAGCTTTCTTT
D gene: NA; J gene: TRBJ2-7; V gene: TRBV10-3; clone size: once; CDR3 protein: CASIRGDMQYEQYF; CDR3 DNA: TGTGCCAGCATCCGGGGGGACATGCAATACGAGCAGTACTTC
D gene: NA; J gene: TRBJ2-2; V gene: TRBV19; clone size: NA; CDR3 protein: CASNPRERRNTGELFF; CDR3 DNA: TGTGCCAGTAATCCCCGAGAGCGGAGGAACACCGGGGAGCTGTTTTTT
D gene: TRBD2; J gene: TRBJ2-1; V gene: TRBV27; clone size: few; CDR3 protein: CASTYWGSGGPNEQFF; CDR3 DNA: TGTGCCAGCACCTACTGGGGTAGCGGGGGCCCCAATGAGCAGTTCTTC
D gene: TRBD1; J gene: TRBJ2-7; V gene: TRBV28; clone size: NA; CDR3 protein: CASRRQGYEQYF; CDR3 DNA: TGTGCCAGCAGACGACAGGGTTACGAGCAGTACTTC
D gene: TRBD1; J gene: TRBJ1-1; V gene: TRBV19; clone size: few; CDR3 protein: CASRRDRAESTEAFF; CDR3 DNA: TGTGCCAGTAGACGGGACAGGGCTGAGAGCACTGAAGCTTTCTTT
D gene: NA; J gene: TRBJ1-5; V gene: TRBV19; clone size: once; CDR3 protein: CASGRGYSNQPQHF; CDR3 DNA: TGTGCCAGTGGAAGGGGGTATAGCAATCAGCCCCAGCATTTT
D gene: TRBD2; J gene: TRBJ2-1; V gene: TRBV11-2; clone size: NA; CDR3 protein: CASSLGNPTSGEDNEQFF; CDR3 DNA: TGTGCCAGCAGCTTAGGAAACCCGACTAGCGGGGAAGACAATGAGCAGTTCTTC
D gene: NA; J gene: TRBJ2-5; V gene: TRBV18; clone size: NA; CDR3 protein: CASSPGLQETQYF; CDR3 DNA: TGTGCCAGCTCGCCGGGACTTCAAGAGACCCAGTACTTC
D gene: TRBD2; J gene: TRBJ2-1; V gene: TRBV4-1; clone size: once; CDR3 protein: CASSQDQRGPMIYNEQFF; CDR3 DNA: TGCGCCAGCAGCCAAGATCAGCGGGGGCCCATGATCTACAATGAGCAGTTCTTC
D gene: NA; J gene: TRBJ1-5; V gene: TRBV19; clone size: few; CDR3 protein: CASSWRQVRDQPQHF; CDR3 DNA: TGTGCCAGTAGTTGGAGACAGGTACGGGACCAGCCCCAGCATTTT